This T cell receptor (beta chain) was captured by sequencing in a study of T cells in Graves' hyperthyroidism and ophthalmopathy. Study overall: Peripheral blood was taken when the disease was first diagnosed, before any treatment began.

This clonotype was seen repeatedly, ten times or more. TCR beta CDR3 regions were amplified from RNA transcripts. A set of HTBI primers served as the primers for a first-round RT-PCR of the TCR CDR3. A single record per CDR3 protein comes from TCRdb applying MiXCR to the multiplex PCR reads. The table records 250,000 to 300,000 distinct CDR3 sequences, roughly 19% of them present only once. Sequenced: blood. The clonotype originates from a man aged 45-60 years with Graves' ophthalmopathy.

The CDR3 coding sequence is TGTGCCAGCAGTTTAACCCAGGGACCAACTGAAGCTTTCTTT. Translation: CASSLTQGPTEAFF. V usage is TRBV28 and J usage is TRBJ1-1; TRBD1 is a possible D gene (5 bases). The germline gives CDR1 MDHEN, CDR2 SYDVKM. V gave up 2 bases and J gave up 5 bases, with 12 bases separating them. This CDR3 region has 14 residues. Combining the CDR3 with reference TRBV28 and TRBJ1-1 gives the whole variable domain DVKVTQSSRYLVKRTGEKVFLECVQDMDHENMFWYRQDPGLGLRLIYFSYDVKMKEKGDIPEGYSVSREKKERFSLILESASTNQTSMYLCASSLTQGPTEAFFGQGTRLTVV.